This T cell receptor (beta chain) is drawn from a study of Ad26.COV2.S vaccination and SARS-CoV-2 variants. Specified treatment: approximately 18 received Ad26.COV2.S at low or high dose, single or two shots; roughly 5 received placebo; per-sample allocation not given. Specimen acquisition occurred on day 63 following the initial vaccine or placebo injection. The repertoire was sequenced with immunoSEQ multiplex PCR; TCRdb's copy has only in-frame clones and lacks some. The sample lists some 520,000 clones, roughly 89% seen once, with 9.5% to 15% in the top ten. Sample: peripheral blood, taken in a trial of Ad26.COV2.S vaccine versus placebo. This TCR was sampled from a person between 18 and 59 years old who received the Ad26.COV2.S COVID-19 vaccine or a placebo.

The CDR3 loop reads CASRAGTGIFFAEAFF. CDR3 DNA: TGTGCCAGCAGAGCCGGGACAGGGATTTTTTTCGCTGAAGCTTTCTTT. The chain joins TRBV27 to TRBJ1-1, with 9 bases fitting TRBD1. The CDR3 has 16 amino acids. With V trimmed by 6 bases and J by 6 bases, 14 bases remained unmatched. The V gene's germline CDR1 is MNHEY and CDR2 SMNVEV (reference sequence).